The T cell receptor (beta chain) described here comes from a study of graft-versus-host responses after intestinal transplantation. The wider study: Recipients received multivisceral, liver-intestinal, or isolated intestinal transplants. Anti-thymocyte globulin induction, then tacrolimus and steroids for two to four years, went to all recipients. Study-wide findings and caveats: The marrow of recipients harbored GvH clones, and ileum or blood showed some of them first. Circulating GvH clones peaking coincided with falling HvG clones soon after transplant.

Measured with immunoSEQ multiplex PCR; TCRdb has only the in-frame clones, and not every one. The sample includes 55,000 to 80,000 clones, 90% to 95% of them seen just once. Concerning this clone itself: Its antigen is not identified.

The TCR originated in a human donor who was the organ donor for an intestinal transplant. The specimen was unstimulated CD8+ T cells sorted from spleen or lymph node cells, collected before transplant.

The CDR3 DNA follows: TGTGCCAGCAGCTTAGCGTACGGAGGGGGAGGGACCTTC. Translated, it gives CASSLAYGGGGTF. The J gene is TRBJ1-2, the V gene TRBV7-2; TRBD1 might be the D (6 bases). CDR3 size: 13 residues. Trimming took off 0 bases at V and 14 bases at J, with 16 bases between the two ends. CDR1 and CDR2 (germline): SGHTA, FQGNSA.